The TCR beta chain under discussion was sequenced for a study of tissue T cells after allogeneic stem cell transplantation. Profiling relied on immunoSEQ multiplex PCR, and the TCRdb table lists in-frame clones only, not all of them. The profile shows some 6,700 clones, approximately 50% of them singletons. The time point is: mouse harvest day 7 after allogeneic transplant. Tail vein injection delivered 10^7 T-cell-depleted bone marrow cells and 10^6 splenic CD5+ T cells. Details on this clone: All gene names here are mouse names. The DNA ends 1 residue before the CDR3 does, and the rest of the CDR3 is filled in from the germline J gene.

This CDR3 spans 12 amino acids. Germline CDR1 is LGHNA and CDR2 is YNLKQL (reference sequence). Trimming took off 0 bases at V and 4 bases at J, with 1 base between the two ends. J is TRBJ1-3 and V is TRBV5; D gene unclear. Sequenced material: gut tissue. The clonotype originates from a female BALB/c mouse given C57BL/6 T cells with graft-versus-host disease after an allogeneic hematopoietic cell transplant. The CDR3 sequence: CASSQDGNTLYF. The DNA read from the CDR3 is TGTGCCAGCAGCCAAGACGGAAATACGCTCTAT.